This T cell receptor beta chain was obtained from a study of blood T cell repertoires in COVID-19. Background on the study: The origin of the acute and convalescent COVID-19 samples was the United States, Italy and Spain.

Authors' processing steps: Nucleated cell counts were estimated from reference gene primer amplification. Sequencing used immunoSEQ multiplex PCR; TCRdb keeps in-frame clones, though not all of them. V, J and clone size are taken as reported in that table, and D and trimming were inferred from the DNA itself. In the table there are roughly 120,000 clones, less than 85% of which are singletons. Per the germline V gene, CDR1 is PRHDT and CDR2 is FYEKMQ (reference sequence). The CDR3 covers 13 residues. V was cut by 7 bases and J by 11 bases, with 20 bases left in between. This clonotype was sampled from a man between 50 and 59 years old with acute or convalescent COVID-19. The sample was peripheral blood. V is TRBV13 and J is TRBJ1-1; maybe TRBD1 (6 bases). In nucleotides, the CDR3 is TGTGCCAGCACCGTCGGACAGCCCGGGTACGCTTTCTTT. Translation gives CASTVGQPGYAFF. Drawing the rest from reference TRBV13 and TRBJ1-1, the complete variable domain is AAGVIQSPRHLIKEKRETATLKCYPIPRHDTVYWYQQGPGQDPQFLISFYEKMQSDKGSIPDRFSAQQFSDYHSELNMSSLELGDSALYFCASTVGQPGYAFFGQGTRLTVV.